One and the same sample provided the 24 T cell receptor beta chains below, sequenced in a study of blood T cell repertoires in COVID-19. The table came from immunoSEQ multiplex PCR; TCRdb's copy has only in-frame clones and leaves some out. The data contain about 200,000 clones, roughly 90% of them seen just once; the ten biggest clones take up about 2.2%. The sequencing sample was made of peripheral blood. These receptors originate from a woman aged 45-65 years with acute or convalescent COVID-19.

The chain uses TRBV30 and TRBJ2-3, with D unresolved. Trimming shortened V by 8 bases and J by 0 bases, and 15 bases separated the two germline ends. This CDR3 has 14 residues. CDR1 GTSNPN and CDR2 SVGIG come from the germline V gene (reference sequence). The CDR3 protein is CARKQLTSTDTQYF. CDR3 DNA: TGTGCCAGAAAACAGCTTACTAGCACAGATACGCAGTATTTT.

This sequence joins TRBV7-2 and TRBJ1-2; the match to TRBD1 covers 8 bases. The CDR3 loop spans 16 amino acids. Per the germline V gene, CDR1 is SGHTA and CDR2 is FQGNSA. The J segment lost 7 bases and the V segment lost 1 base, leaving 11 bases of the junction unmatched. The CDR3 is CASSLGGSQGAVGYTF. For the CDR3, the DNA is TGTGCCAGCAGCTTAGGGGGGTCCCAGGGGGCGGTTGGCTACACCTTC.

The J gene is TRBJ2-5, the V gene TRBV6-2 or TRBV6-3; the match to TRBD2 covers 14 bases. V dropped 5 bases and J dropped 5; count of bases not matched to a gene: 13. CDR1 is MNHEY and CDR2 is SVGEGT in the germline V gene. The CDR3 runs 18 residues. The CDR3 region has the DNA TGTGCCAGCAGTACCGGGACTAGCGGGAGCCCGGGTAGGGAGACCCAGTACTTC. This translates into CASSTGTSGSPGRETQYF.

The CDR3, as DNA: TGTGCCAGCACCGATTATAGCGAGCAGTACTTC. This codes for CASTDYSEQYF. The V gene is TRBV6-6, the J gene TRBJ2-7; no clear D. The CDR3 is 11 amino acids. CDR1 is MNHNY, CDR2 SVGAGI, per germline (reference sequence). Trimming shortened V by 7 bases and J by 6 bases, and 10 bases separated the two germline ends.

The genes are TRBV7-7 and TRBJ2-1, with 12 nucleotides matching TRBD2. Trimming removed 5 bases from V and 6 bases from J; junction bases left unmatched: 2. From germline, CDR1 is SSHAT and CDR2 FNYEAQ (reference sequence). The CDR3 runs 14 residues. The CDR3, as DNA: TGTGCCAGCAGCCCGGGACTAGCGGGCAATGAGCAGTTCTTC. Its translation is CASSPGLAGNEQFF.

The genes are TRBV13 and TRBJ2-5; D is possibly TRBD1 (6 bases). The CDR3 loop spans 15 amino acids. Trimming stripped 1 base from V and 5 bases from J, with 14 bases between. The V gene's germline CDR1 is PRHDT and CDR2 FYEKMQ (reference sequence). The CDR3 DNA follows: TGTGCCAGCAGCTTAGCCGTGGACAGATGGGAGACCCAGTACTTC. This sequence encodes CASSLAVDRWETQYF.

The chain links TRBV5-1 to TRBJ2-3, with D tentatively TRBD2 (7 bases). CDR3 length: 15 residues. The germline gives CDR1 SGHRS, CDR2 YFSETQ. V dropped 7 bases and J dropped 3 bases, with 18 bases sitting between them. DNA of the CDR3: TGCGCCAGCGGGAGGGGGGCAATTAAAACAGATACGCAGTATTTT. It encodes CASGRGAIKTDTQYF.

The CDR3 spells CASSLFLIMTGIYHQPQHF. In nucleotides, the CDR3 is TGTGCCAGCAGTTTATTCCTCATAATGACAGGGATTTATCATCAGCCCCAGCATTTT. The chain combines TRBV27 with TRBJ1-5; TRBD1 matches 7 bases. The trim removed 1 base at V and 5 bases at J, leaving 17 bases unmatched. Germline V gives CDR1 MNHEY, CDR2 SMNVEV (reference sequence). This CDR3 has 19 residues.

The chain is built from TRBV9 and TRBJ2-1, with D possibly TRBD2 on 7 matching bases. Trimming cost V 6 bases and J 2 bases, with 18 bases left between them. The length of the CDR3 is 16 residues. Germline CDR1 is SGDLS and CDR2 is YYNGEE. The CDR3 nucleotides are TGTGCCAGCACCCGAAGGGGGAGGGACCCCTACAATGAGCAGTTCTTC. Protein sequence: CASTRRGRDPYNEQFF.

V is TRBV28 and J is TRBJ2-3; D might be TRBD2 (5 bases). The ends were cut back, 3 bases at V and 3 bases at J, with 22 bases in the middle. The CDR3 contains 18 residues. Germline V gives CDR1 MDHEN, CDR2 SYDVKM. As DNA, the CDR3 is TGTGCCAGCAGTTTCCCCCCGGAGGTCCCACTATGGACAGATACGCAGTATTTT. Encoded protein: CASSFPPEVPLWTDTQYF.

This clone was recorded only once. The chain couples TRBV5-5 to TRBJ2-7; maybe TRBD1 (6 bases). Germline CDR1 reads SGHKS; CDR2 reads YYEKEE (reference sequence). Deletions cut 4 bases from V and 0 bases from J, with 11 bases between. This CDR3 has 14 residues. CDR3 coding DNA: TGTGCCAGCAGCACCGGACAGCCCTCCTACGAGCAGTACTTC. Protein product: CASSTGQPSYEQYF. Complete variable domain (other parts from reference TRBV5-5 and TRBJ2-7): DAGVTQSPTHLIKTRGQQVTLRCSPISGHKSVSWYQQVLGQGPQFIFQYYEKEERGRGNFPDRFSARQFPNYSSELNVNALLLGDSALYLCASSTGQPSYEQYFGPGTRLTVT.

This clone showed up many times. CDR3 region: CAISEWTSGALDEQFF. DNA for the CDR3: TGTGCCATCAGTGAGTGGACTAGCGGGGCCCTCGATGAGCAGTTCTTC. The chain uses TRBV10-3 and TRBJ2-1; 12 bases align to TRBD2. The V and J ends lost 1 base and 8 bases, in that order; junction bases with no gene match: 6. In germline, CDR1 is ENHRY, CDR2 SYGVKD. CDR3 length: 16 residues.

CDR3 residues: CAWSVETGNTEAFF. The CDR3 nucleotides read TGTGCCTGGAGTGTTGAGACGGGGAACACTGAAGCTTTCTTT. The rearrangement uses TRBV30 and TRBJ1-1; D is unresolved. Germline loops: CDR1 GTSNPN, CDR2 SVGIG (reference sequence). V was pared by 0 bases and J by 1 base, with 9 bases between. CDR3 length: 14 residues.

This chain connects TRBV21-1 to TRBJ1-1. TRBV21-1 is a pseudogene segment. CDR3 length: 14 amino acids. The CDR3 region is CASSKGRAVTEAFF. CDR3 in DNA: TGTGCCAGCAGCAAAGGGAGGGCTGTCACTGAAGCTTTCTTT.

This rearrangement joins TRBV7-2 to TRBJ1-5; D might be TRBD1 (6 bases). CDR1 SGHTA and CDR2 FQGNSA come from the germline V gene. Trimming stripped 5 bases from V and 6 bases from J, with 14 bases between. This CDR3 contains 14 residues. CDR3 sequence reads: CASSAGETVQPQHF. The CDR3, as DNA: TGTGCCAGCAGCGCAGGGGAGACAGTTCAGCCCCAGCATTTT.

This clone appeared a single time. The chain links TRBV5-1 to TRBJ2-1, with D possibly matching TRBD2 (6 bases). V dropped 0 bases and J dropped 6 bases, with 16 bases sitting between them. CDR3 length equals 16 residues. Germline lookup yields CDR1 SGHRS and CDR2 YFSETQ. CDR3 coding DNA: TGCGCCAGCAGCTTGGCCGCGTCGGGAGCGGGCAATGAGCAGTTCTTC. Translation gives CASSLAASGAGNEQFF. Based on the CDR3 plus reference TRBV5-1 and TRBJ2-1, the full variable domain is KAGVTQTPRYLIKTRGQQVTLSCSPISGHRSVSWYQQTPGQGLQFLFEYFSETQRNKGNFPGRFSGRQFSNSRSEMNVSTLELGDSALYLCASSLAASGAGNEQFFGPGTRLTVL.

This clone occurred a few times. The rearrangement uses TRBV4-1 and TRBJ1-5, with a possible D match to TRBD1 (6 bases). V gave up 0 bases and J gave up 4 bases, with 16 bases separating them. This CDR3 contains 17 residues. Germline CDR1 and CDR2: MGHRA and YSYEKL. The CDR3 sequence: CASSQDYSRGANQPQHF. CDR3 nucleotides: TGCGCCAGCAGCCAAGATTATTCGCGGGGGGCAAATCAGCCCCAGCATTTT.

The rearrangement joins TRBV7-2 to TRBJ1-5; 8 nucleotides align to TRBD1. This CDR3 has 13 residues. After removal of 5 bases from V and 5 bases from J, the junction contained 2 bases not matched to a gene. The germline V gene encodes CDR1 SGHTA and CDR2 FQGNSA. CDR3 bases: TGTGCCAGCAGCACGGACAGGGATCAGCCCCAGCATTTT. This gives the protein CASSTDRDQPQHF.

This clone was counted a single time. V is TRBV19 and J is TRBJ1-3; 9 bases fit TRBD1. Germline lookup yields CDR1 LNHDA and CDR2 SQIVND (reference sequence). The length of the CDR3 is 17 residues. The trim removed 5 bases at V and 0 bases at J, leaving 8 bases unmatched. The CDR3 sequence is CASSDRGTSSSGNTIYF. CDR3 coding DNA: TGTGCCAGTAGTGACAGGGGGACTTCTAGCTCTGGAAACACCATATATTTT.

This chain uses TRBV5-1 with TRBJ1-4, with a weak D call TRBD1 (5 bases). CDR3 size: 15 residues. The germline CDR1 and CDR2 sequences are SGHRS and YFSETQ. The V and J ends lost 7 bases and 3 bases respectively, with 16 bases between them. The CDR3 protein is CASGLQGGANEKLFF. The CDR3 DNA is TGCGCCAGCGGGCTGCAGGGAGGGGCTAATGAAAAACTGTTTTTT.

The gene calls are TRBV27 and TRBJ2-2, with 10 bases that match TRBD1. Germline V CDR1 and CDR2: MNHEY, SMNVEV (reference sequence). The length of the CDR3 is 13 residues. V was pared by 6 bases and J by 5 bases, with 0 bases of the junction left unmatched. This CDR3 reads CASRDRGTGELFF. DNA of the CDR3: TGTGCCAGCAGGGACAGGGGGACCGGGGAGCTGTTTTTT.

This chain links TRBV30 with TRBJ2-2, with 8 bases that match TRBD2. The CDR3 has 14 residues. V shed 0 bases, J shed 5 bases, and the junction held 2 bases outside the gene matches. Germline lookup yields CDR1 GTSNPN and CDR2 SVGIG (reference sequence). The CDR3 loop reads CAWSVSSGTGELFF. The CDR3 nucleotides are TGTGCCTGGAGTGTATCTAGCGGGACCGGGGAGCTGTTTTTT.

On this clone itself: The same CDR3 can be traced to other DNA sequences in this sample. The chain combines TRBV19 with TRBJ2-5; 7 bases map to TRBD2. This CDR3 comprises 12 residues. CDR1 and CDR2 from the germline V gene are LNHDA and SQIVND (reference sequence). V shed 5 bases, J shed 4 bases, and the junction held 1 base outside the gene matches. CDR3 loop: CASSGGGETQYF. CDR3 nucleotide sequence: TGTGCCAGTAGTGGGGGGGGAGAGACCCAGTACTTC.

The CDR3 region has the DNA TGCAGTGCTGGTGGGACTAGCGGGGCGGAAGATGAGCAGTTCTTC. As protein: CSAGGTSGAEDEQFF. V and J are TRBV20-1 and TRBJ2-1; the match to TRBD2 covers 13 bases. Germline V gives CDR1 DFQATT, CDR2 SNEGSKA (reference sequence). J gave up 8 bases and V 5 bases, and 9 bases lay outside the gene matches. The CDR3 has 15 residues.